This T cell receptor (beta chain) is drawn from a study of OX40 agonist ivuxolimab in advanced cancers. Study at large: At doses from 0.01 to 10 mg/kg, patients were given intravenous ivuxolimab every 2 weeks. One patient with hepatocellular carcinoma and two with cutaneous melanoma, three in all, had partial responses. Regarding the study as a whole: Both CD4+ and CD8+ T cell populations in blood had undergone clonal expansion by week 6 at 0.1 to 3.0 mg/kg. On average, CD8+ T cells had more expanded clones than CD4+.

Here immunoSEQ multiplex PCR was the method, and the copy in TCRdb shows in-frame clones only, minus some. The data hold 55,000 to 75,000 clones, with around 87% observed a single time. Germline V lookup: CDR1 ENHRY, CDR2 SYGVKD. The CDR3 runs to 14 residues. Deletions cut 0 bases from V and 2 bases from J, with 8 bases between. Comments on this clone: Its antigen remains unknown.

The receptor's source is an adult with an advanced solid tumor such as melanoma, head and neck, liver or kidney cancer. This chain links TRBV10-3 with TRBJ2-7; D remains ambiguous. The input for sequencing was CD4+ or CD8+ T cells sorted from blood, taken in a trial of the OX40 agonist ivuxolimab. The CDR3 nucleotides read TGTGCCATCAGTGAGTCAAAGGTAGCCTACGAGCAGTACTTC. Its translation: CAISESKVAYEQYF.